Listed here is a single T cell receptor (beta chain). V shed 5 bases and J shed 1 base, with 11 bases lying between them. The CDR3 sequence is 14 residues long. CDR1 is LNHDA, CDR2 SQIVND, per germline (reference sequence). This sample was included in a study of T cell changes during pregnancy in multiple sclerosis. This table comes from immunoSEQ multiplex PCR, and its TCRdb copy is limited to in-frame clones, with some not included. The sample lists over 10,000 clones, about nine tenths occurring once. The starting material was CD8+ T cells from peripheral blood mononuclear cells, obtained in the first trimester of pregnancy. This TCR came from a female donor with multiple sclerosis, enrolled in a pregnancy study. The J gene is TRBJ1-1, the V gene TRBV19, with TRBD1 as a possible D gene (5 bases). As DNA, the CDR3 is TGTGCCAGTAGTGACCGGGGGTGGAACACTGAAGCTTTCTTT. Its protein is CASSDRGWNTEAFF. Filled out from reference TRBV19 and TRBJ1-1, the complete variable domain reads DGGITQSPKYLFRKEGQNVTLSCEQNLNHDAMYWYRQDPGQGLRLIYYSQIVNDFQKGDIAEGYSVSREKKESFPLTVTSAQKNPTAFYLCASSDRGWNTEAFFGQGTRLTVV.